The entry below gives a single T cell receptor beta chain sequence along with its context. This CDR3 spans 11 amino acids. Trimming pared 4 bases from V and 6 bases from J, leaving 9 bases between. The germline CDR1 and CDR2 sequences are SQVTM and ANQGSEA. The sample originates from a study of blood T cell repertoires in COVID-19. About the study: Acute and convalescent COVID-19 specimens originated in the United States, Italy and Spain.

The protocol was immunoSEQ multiplex PCR, while the TCRdb copy is restricted to in-frame clones and leaves out a portion. Among about 98,000 clones listed, around 85% were seen once. This sequence was found in a woman older than 75 with acute or convalescent COVID-19. The rearrangement joins TRBV29-1 to TRBJ1-2; D perhaps matches TRBD1 (6 bases). Source material: peripheral blood. CDR3 DNA: TGCAGCGTTGCAGGGGCAAATGGCTACACCTTC. This translates into CSVAGANGYTF. Supplemented by reference TRBV29-1 and TRBJ1-2, the full variable domain reads SAVISQKPSRDICQRGTSLTIQCQVDSQVTMMFWYRQQPGQSLTLIATANQGSEATYESGFVIDKFPISRPNLTFSTLTVSNMSPEDSSIYLCSVAGANGYTFGSGTRLTVV.